This paragraph reports one T cell receptor (beta chain). No antigen is known for it. The CDR3 is 15 residues long. With 6 bases removed from V and 6 bases from J, the gap between germline ends came to 18 bases. Germline values: CDR1 KGHSH, CDR2 LQKENI. This PCR relied on a set of 60 Vbeta primers and 13 Jbeta primers. The method was immunoSEQ multiplex PCR; TCRdb's version includes in-frame clones alone and lacks a portion of them. The repertoire holds roughly 130,000 clones, with under 70% as singletons. The sample originates from a study of cytomegalovirus exposure and HLA in healthy donors. As for the study in general: HLA-typed donors were the source of around 77 million unique TCRs held in an early data release. Study outcomes and limitations: The study put around 180 TCR beta chains on its list as cytomegalovirus-associated.

V gene TRBV18 combines with J gene TRBJ1-5; no definite D call. The TCR originated in a woman between 55 and 75 years old in good health and CMV-seronegative. Sequenced input: PBMCs. Here the CDR3 DNA reads TGTGCCAGCTCGATAGGCCGGGATACCGTTCAGCCCCAGCATTTT. It specifies CASSIGRDTVQPQHF.